Below are 15 T cell receptor beta chains sequenced from a single sample in a study of cytomegalovirus exposure and HLA in healthy donors (TCRdb year 2017). The library relied on the immunoSEQ multiplex PCR assay. For the multiplex PCR, a mixture combining 60 forward primers for TCR Vbeta segments and 13 reverse primers for TCR Jbeta segments was used. Entries here come from immuneACCESS through TCRdb and include only in-frame sequences with V and J called. Some clones fail to appear in such tables; in the studies checked, an unresolved V gene covers under half of the shortfall, and the cause of the remainder is unknown. Counted in this sample were more than 100,000 clones; 82% of them appeared once. Of the sample, around 8.1% falls within the top ten clones. Sequenced: PBMCs. These receptors were taken from a woman in her fifties or sixties in good health and CMV-seropositive.

The chain carries TRBV18 and TRBJ1-3; TRBD1 agrees at 10 bases. This CDR3 is 15 amino acids long. V gave up 5 bases and J gave up 2 bases; unmatched junction bases: 3. Germline CDR1 reads KGHSH; CDR2 reads LQKENI. The CDR3 DNA follows: TGTGCCAGCTCAGCCGGGACAGGGGCTGGAAACACCATATATTTT. It encodes CASSAGTGAGNTIYF.

This clone was found once. The J gene is TRBJ2-3, the V gene TRBV27, with TRBD1 matching 9 bases. This CDR3 has 15 amino acids. CDR1 MNHEY and CDR2 SMNVEV come from the germline V gene (reference sequence). The junction had 4 bases not matched to a gene; V was cut back by 2 bases and J by 4 bases. Written as DNA, the CDR3 is TGTGCCAGCAGTTTAGGGGGGACAGGGCCAGATACGCAGTATTTT. Amino acids: CASSLGGTGPDTQYF.

This rearrangement joins TRBV27 to TRBJ2-1; TRBD2 agrees at 8 bases. The germline V gene encodes CDR1 MNHEY and CDR2 SMNVEV (reference sequence). The CDR3 is 18 amino acids. The trim removed 1 base at V and 4 bases at J, leaving 12 bases unmatched. The CDR3 DNA reads as TGTGCCAGCAGTTTATGGGCGCTAGAGTCGGGGGGGTACAATGAGCAGTTCTTC. Translated, it gives CASSLWALESGGYNEQFF.

This clone appeared a single time. The chain joins TRBV6-6 to TRBJ2-3; TRBD2 matches 14 bases. The germline CDR1 and CDR2 sequences are MNHNY and SVGAGI (reference sequence). V lost 6 bases to trimming and J lost 6 bases; unmatched junction nucleotides: 2. The CDR3 is 14 residues long. This chain's CDR3 is CASRGLAGADTQYF. The CDR3 region has the DNA TGTGCCAGCAGGGGACTAGCGGGAGCGGATACGCAGTATTTT.

The rearrangement joins TRBV6-1 to TRBJ1-5; TRBD1 matches 7 bases. Germline trimming cut 1 base from V and 8 bases from J; bases unmatched to any gene: 5. Germline CDR1 reads MNHNS; CDR2 reads SASEGT. The CDR3 extends over 14 amino acids. The CDR3 protein is CASSEDGQVKPQHF. The DNA of the CDR3 is TGTGCCAGCAGTGAAGACGGACAGGTAAAGCCCCAGCATTTT.

CDR3 amino acids: CASSLTGLITDTQYF. The CDR3 DNA reads as TGCGCCAGCAGCTTGACAGGGCTGATCACAGATACGCAGTATTTT. The J gene is TRBJ2-3, the V gene TRBV5-1; D is possibly TRBD1 (6 bases). CDR1 SGHRS and CDR2 YFSETQ come from the germline V gene. The CDR3 is 15 residues long. Trimming took off 1 base at V and 2 bases at J, with 11 bases between the two ends.

This chain links TRBV30 with TRBJ1-2; D is perhaps TRBD1 (5 bases). This CDR3 is built from 13 residues. V shed 0 bases and J shed 2 bases, with 7 bases lying between them. Looked up from germline, CDR1 is GTSNPN and CDR2 is SVGIG (reference sequence). The CDR3 protein is CAWSVRQNYGYTF. CDR3 DNA sequence: TGTGCCTGGAGTGTCCGACAGAACTATGGCTACACCTTC.

The chain recombines TRBV30 with TRBJ1-5; D is perhaps TRBD1 (6 bases). The V gene's germline CDR1 is GTSNPN and CDR2 SVGIG (reference sequence). The germline V and J ends were trimmed by 0 bases and 7 bases, with 13 bases remaining between them. CDR3 length: 14 residues. This CDR3 reads CAWSVSGGEQPQHF. The CDR3 coding sequence is TGTGCCTGGAGTGTGTCGGGGGGCGAACAGCCCCAGCATTTT.

This chain connects TRBV25-1 to TRBJ2-3; no reliable D call. Germline V lookup: CDR1 MGHDK, CDR2 SYGVNS. V gave up 2 bases and J gave up 2 bases, with 8 bases separating them. The CDR3 has 14 residues. DNA for the CDR3: TGTGCCAGCAGTGAAAGCGCGTACACAGATACGCAGTATTTT. Translation: CASSESAYTDTQYF.

CDR3 in amino acids: CASSPAGLYNEQFF. CDR3 DNA: TGCGCCAGCAGCCCCGCCGGACTCTACAATGAGCAGTTCTTC. The rearrangement joins TRBV5-1 to TRBJ2-1; D perhaps matches TRBD2 (5 bases). Trimming removed 4 bases at V and 3 bases at J, with 11 bases between. CDR1 is SGHRS and CDR2 is YFSETQ in the germline V gene. This CDR3 is 14 amino acids long.

The CDR3 protein is CASTPLDSYTEAFF. The CDR3 DNA follows: TGCGCCAGCACGCCCTTGGACAGCTACACTGAAGCTTTCTTT. The chain carries TRBV5-1 and TRBJ1-1, with D maybe TRBD1 (6 bases). Trimming took 6 bases from V and 3 from J, leaving 15 bases between them. Germline V gene sequence: CDR1 SGHRS, CDR2 YFSETQ. The CDR3 is made up of 14 amino acids.

The V and J genes are TRBV6-5 and TRBJ2-5, with 8 bases aligning to TRBD1. There are 15 residues in the CDR3. Trimming took 2 bases from V and 6 from J; bases not matched to a gene: 8. From germline, CDR1 is MNHEY and CDR2 SVGAGI. CDR3 sequence (DNA): TGTGCCAGCAGTTACCGACAGGGGCGTTTCAAGACCCAGTACTTC. It is translated as CASSYRQGRFKTQYF.

About this clone: One junction end does not reproduce the germline sequence, and a read error may be involved. This chain uses TRBV5-4 with TRBJ1-1; TRBD1 matches at 7 bases. The CDR3 covers 14 residues. The V gene's germline CDR1 is SGHNT and CDR2 YYREEE (reference sequence). The DNA of the CDR3 is TGTGCCAACAGCATCCGACAGGGTCGGACTGAAGCTTTCTTT. This translates into CANSIRQGRTEAFF.

The gene calls are TRBV28 and TRBJ1-1; D uncertain. V was clipped by 5 bases and J by 8 bases, with 12 bases between them. CDR1 is MDHEN, CDR2 SYDVKM, per germline. The CDR3 has 12 residues. The DNA for the CDR3 is TGTGCCAGCAGTGGTTTGGCAGGCGAAGCTTTCTTT. This gives the protein CASSGLAGEAFF. Looking up the rest from reference TRBV28 and TRBJ1-1 gives the full variable domain: DVKVTQSSRYLVKRTGEKVFLECVQDMDHENMFWYRQDPGLGLRLIYFSYDVKMKEKGDIPEGYSVSREKKERFSLILESASTNQTSMYLCASSGLAGEAFFGQGTRLTVV.

The chain recombines TRBV6-1 with TRBJ1-2; possible D gene TRBD1, 5 bases. The CDR3 contains 14 residues. The V gene's germline CDR1 is MNHNS and CDR2 SASEGT. V was trimmed by 4 bases and J by 2 bases, leaving 11 bases between them. The CDR3: CASSGWGGNYGYTF. The CDR3 nucleotides are TGTGCCAGCAGTGGATGGGGGGGAAACTATGGCTACACCTTC.